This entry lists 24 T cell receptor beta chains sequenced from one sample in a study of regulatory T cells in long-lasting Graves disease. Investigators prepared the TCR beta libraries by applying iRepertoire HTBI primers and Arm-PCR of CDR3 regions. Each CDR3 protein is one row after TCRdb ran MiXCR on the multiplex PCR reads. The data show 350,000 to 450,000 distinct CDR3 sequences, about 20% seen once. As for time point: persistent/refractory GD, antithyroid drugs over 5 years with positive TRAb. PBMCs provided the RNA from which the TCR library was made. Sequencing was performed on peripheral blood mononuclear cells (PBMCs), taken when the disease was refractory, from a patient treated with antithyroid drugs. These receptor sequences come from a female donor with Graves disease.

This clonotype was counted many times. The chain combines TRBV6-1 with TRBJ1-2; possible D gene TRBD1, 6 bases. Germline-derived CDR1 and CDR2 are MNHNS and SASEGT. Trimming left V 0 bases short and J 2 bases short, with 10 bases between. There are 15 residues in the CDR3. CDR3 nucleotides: TGTGCCAGCAGTGAAGCGCTGGGGGGCAACTATGGCTACACCTTC. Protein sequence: CASSEALGGNYGYTF.

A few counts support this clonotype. DNA for the CDR3: TGTGCCAGCAGCGCGCGGGACGGTTGGGACGAGCAGTACTTC. Encoded protein: CASSARDGWDEQYF. The chain recombines TRBV5-5 with TRBJ2-7, with D tentatively TRBD2 (6 bases). The germline V gene encodes CDR1 SGHKS and CDR2 YYEKEE (reference sequence). V gave up 4 bases and J gave up 5 bases, with 16 bases separating them. This CDR3 region has 14 residues.

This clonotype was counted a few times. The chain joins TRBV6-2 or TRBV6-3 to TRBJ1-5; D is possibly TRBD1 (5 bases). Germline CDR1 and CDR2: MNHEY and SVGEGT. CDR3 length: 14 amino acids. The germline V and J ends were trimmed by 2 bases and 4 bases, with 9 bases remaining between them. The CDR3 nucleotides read TGTGCCAGCAGTTACGGGGCTGCTAATCAGCCCCAGCATTTT. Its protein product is CASSYGAANQPQHF.

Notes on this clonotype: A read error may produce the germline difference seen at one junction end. The CDR3 nucleotides read TGCAGCGTCGCCAACCCCCAAGGGACCCAGTACTTC. Protein product: CSVANPQGTQYF. V is TRBV29-1 and J is TRBJ2-5; D is undetermined. Germline assignment: CDR1 SQVTM and CDR2 ANQGSEA. The CDR3 totals 12 residues.

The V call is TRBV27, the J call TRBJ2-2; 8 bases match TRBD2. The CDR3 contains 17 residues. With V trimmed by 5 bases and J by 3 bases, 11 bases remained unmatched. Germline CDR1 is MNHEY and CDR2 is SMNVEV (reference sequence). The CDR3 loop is CASSSPLAGGYTGELFF. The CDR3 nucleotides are TGTGCCAGCAGTAGTCCCTTGGCGGGAGGTTACACCGGGGAGCTGTTTTTT.

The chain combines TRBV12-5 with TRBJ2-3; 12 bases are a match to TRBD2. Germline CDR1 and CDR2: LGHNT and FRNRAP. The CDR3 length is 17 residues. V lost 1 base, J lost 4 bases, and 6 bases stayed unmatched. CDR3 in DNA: TGTGCTAGTGGTTTGGCCCGACTAGCGGGAGTGTCAGATACGCAGTATTTT. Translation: CASGLARLAGVSDTQYF. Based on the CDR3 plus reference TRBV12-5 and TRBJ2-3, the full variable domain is DARVTQTPRHKVTEMGQEVTMRCQPILGHNTVFWYRQTMMQGLELLAYFRNRAPLDDSGMPKDRFSAEMPDATLATLKIQPSEPRDSAVYFCASGLARLAGVSDTQYFGPGTRLTVL.

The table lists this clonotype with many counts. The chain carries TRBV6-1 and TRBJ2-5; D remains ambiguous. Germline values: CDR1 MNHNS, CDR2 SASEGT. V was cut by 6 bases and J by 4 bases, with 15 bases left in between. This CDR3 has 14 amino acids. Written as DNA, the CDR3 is TGTGCCAGCAGAGCAAGCACCTCCGGAGAGACCCAGTACTTC. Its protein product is CASRASTSGETQYF.

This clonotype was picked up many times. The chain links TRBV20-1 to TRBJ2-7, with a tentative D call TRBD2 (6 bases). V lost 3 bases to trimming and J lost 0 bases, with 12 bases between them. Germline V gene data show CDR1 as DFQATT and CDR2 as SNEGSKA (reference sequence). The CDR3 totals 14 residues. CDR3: CSASRDSGSYEQYF. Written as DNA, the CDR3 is TGCAGTGCTAGCCGGGACTCAGGCTCCTACGAGCAGTACTTC.

CDR3 nucleotides: TGTGCCAGCAGCGAAGGGGAAGAGACCCAGTACTTC. Residues: CASSEGEETQYF. J is TRBJ2-5 and V is TRBV3-1; D is possibly TRBD1 (5 bases). Germline V gives CDR1 LGHDT, CDR2 YNNKEL (reference sequence). This CDR3 has 12 amino acids. Trimming stripped 5 bases from V and 3 bases from J, with 7 bases between.

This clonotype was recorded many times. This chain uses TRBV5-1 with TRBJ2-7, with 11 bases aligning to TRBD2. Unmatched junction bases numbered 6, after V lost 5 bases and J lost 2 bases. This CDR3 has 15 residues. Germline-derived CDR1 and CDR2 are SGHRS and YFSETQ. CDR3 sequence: CASSAGGLAAYEQYF. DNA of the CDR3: TGCGCCAGCAGTGCGGGGGGACTAGCGGCCTACGAGCAGTACTTC.

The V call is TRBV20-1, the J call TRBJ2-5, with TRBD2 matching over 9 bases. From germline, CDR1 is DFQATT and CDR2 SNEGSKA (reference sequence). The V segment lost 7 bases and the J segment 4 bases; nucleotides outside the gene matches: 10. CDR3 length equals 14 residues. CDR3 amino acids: CSVSWLAGRETQYF. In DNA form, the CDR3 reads TGCAGTGTTTCCTGGCTAGCGGGGCGAGAGACCCAGTACTTC.

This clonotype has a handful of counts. In DNA, the CDR3 is TGTGCCAGCAGTTTGCTCCCGACCACTGAAGCTTTCTTT. The encoded protein is CASSLLPTTEAFF. This chain connects TRBV6-2 or TRBV6-3 to TRBJ1-1; no reliable D call. V was cut by 4 bases and J by 4 bases, with 10 bases left in between. Germline CDR1 MNHEY, CDR2 SVGEGT. The CDR3 contains 13 residues.

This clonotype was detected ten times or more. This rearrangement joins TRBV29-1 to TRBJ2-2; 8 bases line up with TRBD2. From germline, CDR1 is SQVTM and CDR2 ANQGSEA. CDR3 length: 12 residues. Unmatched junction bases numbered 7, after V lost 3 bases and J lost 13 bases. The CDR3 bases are TGCAGCGTTGAGGCCCCCGGGAGGGTGCTGTTTTTT. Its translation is CSVEAPGRVLFF.

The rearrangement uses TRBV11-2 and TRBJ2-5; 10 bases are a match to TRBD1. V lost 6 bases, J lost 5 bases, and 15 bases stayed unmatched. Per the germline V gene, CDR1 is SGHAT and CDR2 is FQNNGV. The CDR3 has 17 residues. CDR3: CASSNSRDRGLYETQYF. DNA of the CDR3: TGTGCCAGCAGTAACTCCCGGGACAGGGGATTATATGAGACCCAGTACTTC.

The CDR3 DNA sequence: TGTGCCAGCAGTGAAGCCCAGCGGGAGATTTGGCTGGATACGCAGTATTTT. Translation: CASSEAQREIWLDTQYF. V is TRBV6-1 and J is TRBJ2-3; TRBD2 agrees at 8 bases. Germline V gene data show CDR1 as MNHNS and CDR2 as SASEGT. Trimming at V came to 0 bases and at J to 6 bases, leaving 11 bases not matched to a gene. The CDR3 has 17 amino acids.

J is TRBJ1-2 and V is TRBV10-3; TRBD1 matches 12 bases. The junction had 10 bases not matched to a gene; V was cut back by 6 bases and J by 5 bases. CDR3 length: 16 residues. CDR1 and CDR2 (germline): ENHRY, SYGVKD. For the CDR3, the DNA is TGTGCCATCAGGAACGACCGGGACAGGGGGCTATATGGCTACACCTTC. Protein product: CAIRNDRDRGLYGYTF.

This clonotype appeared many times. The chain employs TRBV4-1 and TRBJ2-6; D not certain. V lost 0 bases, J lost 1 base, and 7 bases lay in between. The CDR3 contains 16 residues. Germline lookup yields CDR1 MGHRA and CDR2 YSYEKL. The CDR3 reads CASSQDGVSGANVLTF. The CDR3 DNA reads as TGCGCCAGCAGCCAAGATGGAGTTTCTGGGGCCAACGTCCTGACTTTC.

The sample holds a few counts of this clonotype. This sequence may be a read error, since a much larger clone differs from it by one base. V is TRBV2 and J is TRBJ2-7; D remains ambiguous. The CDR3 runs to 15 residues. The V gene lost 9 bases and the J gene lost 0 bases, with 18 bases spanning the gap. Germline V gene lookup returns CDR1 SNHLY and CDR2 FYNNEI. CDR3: CASFNGRLLSYEQYF. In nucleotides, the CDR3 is TGTGCCAGTTTCAACGGACGGCTCCTCTCCTACGAGCAGTACTTC.

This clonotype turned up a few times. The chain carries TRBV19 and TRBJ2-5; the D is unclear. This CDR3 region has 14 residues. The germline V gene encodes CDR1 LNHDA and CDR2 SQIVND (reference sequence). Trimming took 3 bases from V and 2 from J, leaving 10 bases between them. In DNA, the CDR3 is TGTGCCAGTAGTATGAGACACCTACAAGAGACCCAGTACTTC. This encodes CASSMRHLQETQYF.

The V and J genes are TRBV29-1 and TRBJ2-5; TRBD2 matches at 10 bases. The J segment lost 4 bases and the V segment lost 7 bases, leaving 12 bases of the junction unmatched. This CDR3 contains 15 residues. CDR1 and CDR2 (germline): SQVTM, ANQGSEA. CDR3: CSALLAGERRETQYF. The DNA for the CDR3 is TGCAGCGCACTCCTAGCGGGAGAAAGGAGAGAGACCCAGTACTTC.

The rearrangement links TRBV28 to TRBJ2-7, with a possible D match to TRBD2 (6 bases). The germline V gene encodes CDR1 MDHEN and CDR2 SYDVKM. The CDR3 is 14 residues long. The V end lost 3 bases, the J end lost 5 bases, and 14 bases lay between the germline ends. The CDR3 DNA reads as TGTGCCAGCAGTTTTGGAGGGGTCAGCCACGAGCAGTACTTC. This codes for CASSFGGVSHEQYF. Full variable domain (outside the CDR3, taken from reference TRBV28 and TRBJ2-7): DVKVTQSSRYLVKRTGEKVFLECVQDMDHENMFWYRQDPGLGLRLIYFSYDVKMKEKGDIPEGYSVSREKKERFSLILESASTNQTSMYLCASSFGGVSHEQYFGPGTRLTVT.

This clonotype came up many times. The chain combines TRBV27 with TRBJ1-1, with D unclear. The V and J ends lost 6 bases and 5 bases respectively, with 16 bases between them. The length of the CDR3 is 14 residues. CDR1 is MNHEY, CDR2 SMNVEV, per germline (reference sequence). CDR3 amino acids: CASSPAGSKTEAFF. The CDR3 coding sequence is TGTGCCAGCAGCCCGGCGGGCTCGAAAACTGAAGCTTTCTTT.

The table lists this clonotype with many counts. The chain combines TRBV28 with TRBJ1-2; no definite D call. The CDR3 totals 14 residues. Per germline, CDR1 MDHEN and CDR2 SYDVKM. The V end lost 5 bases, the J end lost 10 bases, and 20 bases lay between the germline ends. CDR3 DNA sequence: TGTGCCAGCAGTCCCGGGTTCGGTTCAAATATCTACACCTTC. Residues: CASSPGFGSNIYTF.

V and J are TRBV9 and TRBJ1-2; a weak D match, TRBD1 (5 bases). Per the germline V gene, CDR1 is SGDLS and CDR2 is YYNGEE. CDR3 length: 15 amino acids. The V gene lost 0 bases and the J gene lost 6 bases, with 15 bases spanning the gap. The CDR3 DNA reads TGTGCCAGCAGCGTAGCTACTTCAGGGACCCATGGCTACACCTTC. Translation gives CASSVATSGTHGYTF.